The text below deals with one T cell receptor beta chain. The specificity of this receptor is unknown. The input lacks base qualities; no much larger clone sits a single base away. Whole blood was collected in K2EDTA tubes by collaborating institutions according to the institutions' own protocols. For TCRbeta analysis, collaborator samples were shipped as frozen whole blood, as isolated PBMCs, or as DNA extracted from either sample type. The data were obtained in a study of blood T cell repertoires in COVID-19 (dated by TCRdb to 2020 to 2022). About the full investigation: The collaborator samples originated in the United States, Italy and Spain and spanned the acute and convalescent phases of COVID-19. The material from the prospective study consisted of cDNA or gDNA derived from T cells, B-cell-depleted T cells, or PBMCs. The dataset comprised deeply sampled blood TCRbeta repertoires from subjects exposed to, actively infected with, or recovered from COVID-19. The samples were drawn from two sources: the first 160 participants of the ongoing ImmuneRACE study, and approximately 1,300 subjects contributed by 6 global collaborators. The repertoires were released in a freely available public database meant as a resource for research on the immune response to SARS-CoV-2. A de-identified subject ID, COVID-19 status, age in years and sex were almost always included in the sample metadata. HLA class I and class II types, where available, came from metadata supplied by the sample provider rather than from assay-based typing. Overall results and qualifications from the work: How much clinical and demographic metadata was included differed by source and by participant, and the metadata was provided uncurated.

A distance of 10 bases separates the germline ends of V and J, which lose 0 bases and 4 bases respectively. In the germline V gene, CDR1 corresponds to SGHRS and CDR2 to YFSETQ. Inclusive of the bounding cysteine and phenylalanine, the CDR3 is 14 residues long. Of the read, only the CDR3 DNA is kept; its 42 bases are in frame from base 1. The immunoSEQ Assay, a bias-controlled multiplex PCR, was used to amplify TCRbeta CDR3 regions from genomic DNA. As for how the authors treated the data: Within the assay, amplification of reference gene primers was used to estimate how many nucleated cells each sample contained. To quantify the absolute abundance of each unique TCRbeta CDR3 rearrangement, sequence reads were collapsed and filtered. Productive Simpson clonality was computed per sample as the square root of Simpson's diversity index over productive rearrangements. TCRdb retrieved this table from immuneACCESS and kept in-frame rearrangements only. Not all clones are present; in checked studies, unresolved V genes account for under half, and no reason is known for the remainder. V and J calls plus clone size are reproduced from that table; the DNA served to infer D and trimming. Here the sample has fewer than 100,000 clones; 86% occur a single time. Of the sample, approximately 15% is held by the ten largest clones.

The sequence was collected from a man older than 75 in a cohort sampled during active COVID-19. The sequenced sample was peripheral blood. The chain joins TRBV5-1 to TRBJ1-2; confidence is insufficient to name the D gene. The DNA reads TGCGCCAGCAGCTTGGACGGGGATGCCTATGGCTACACCTTC. Its translation reads: CASSLDGDAYGYTF.